Below are 7 T cell receptor beta chains sequenced from a single sample in a study of identifying expanded T cells in peripheral blood. The repertoire was sequenced with immunoSEQ multiplex PCR; TCRdb's copy has only in-frame clones and lacks some. The sample contains over 85,000 clones, around 88% of which appear only once. The sample was blood. The receptors stem from a person between 18 and 69 years old in good health.

The V call is TRBV5-1, the J call TRBJ2-1, with 8 bases matching TRBD1. V shed 0 bases and J 2 bases; nucleotides not matched to a gene: 7. The CDR3 covers 17 residues. Germline-derived CDR1 and CDR2 are SGHRS and YFSETQ. The CDR3 sequence: CASSLALTGDPYNEQFF. In DNA form, the CDR3 reads TGCGCCAGCAGCTTGGCCCTGACAGGGGACCCCTACAATGAGCAGTTCTTC.

The chain employs TRBV5-6 and TRBJ1-5, with a weak D call TRBD1 (6 bases). V lost 5 bases and J lost 3, with 18 bases in between. CDR1 and CDR2 from the germline V gene are SGHDT and YYEEEE. The CDR3 contains 16 residues. The CDR3 here is CASSRRGAPLNQPQHF. The DNA of the CDR3 is TGTGCCAGCAGTAGGCGGGGGGCGCCCCTCAATCAGCCCCAGCATTTT.

This clone appeared a few times. The chain is built from TRBV10-3 and TRBJ2-7; the D gene is possibly TRBD1 (6 bases). This CDR3 is built from 12 residues. Germline CDR1 is ENHRY and CDR2 is SYGVKD. V was shortened by 10 bases and J by 0 bases, with 10 bases between the two germline ends. The CDR3 region is CATRDTSYEQYF. Written as DNA, the CDR3 is TGTGCCACCCGGGACACCTCCTACGAGCAGTACTTC.

This sequence joins TRBV7-9 and TRBJ1-4, with D tentatively TRBD1 (6 bases). V lost 5 bases and J lost 6, with 16 bases in between. The CDR3 runs to 15 residues. Germline assignment: CDR1 SEHNR and CDR2 FQNEAQ (reference sequence). CDR3 in DNA: TGTGCCAGCAGCCCCGGGTTGGGGGCAGATGAAAAACTGTTTTTT. Amino acid sequence: CASSPGLGADEKLFF.

The chain links TRBV6-5 to TRBJ2-1, with 10 bases aligning to TRBD2. Germline V gene lookup returns CDR1 MNHEY and CDR2 SVGAGI. The CDR3 contains 16 residues. V lost 4 bases to trimming and J lost 3 bases; unmatched junction nucleotides: 6. This CDR3 reads CASSWNSGGNYNEQFF. In DNA, the CDR3 is TGTGCCAGCAGTTGGAATAGCGGGGGGAACTACAATGAGCAGTTCTTC.

This clone was seen just once. The chain recombines TRBV5-4 with TRBJ1-6; the D is unclear. The CDR3 covers 12 residues. In germline, CDR1 is SGHNT, CDR2 YYREEE (reference sequence). Trimming took off 3 bases at V and 8 bases at J, with 6 bases between the two ends. CDR3 coding DNA: TGTGCCAGCAGCTCTCAGGATTCACCCCTCCACTTT. Its protein product is CASSSQDSPLHF.

J is TRBJ2-7 and V is TRBV18; D is perhaps TRBD2 (5 bases). V was trimmed by 3 bases and J by 6 bases, leaving 15 bases between them. In germline, CDR1 is KGHSH, CDR2 LQKENI. This CDR3 region has 14 residues. The CDR3 nucleotides are TGTGCCAGCTCACCCGGGGAGCAGGTGCGCGAGCAGTACTTC. Translation: CASSPGEQVREQYF.